The 24 T cell receptor beta chains reported below all come from one sample, sequenced in a study of regulatory T cells in long-lasting Graves disease. Construction of the TCR beta libraries employed iRepertoire HTBI primers in conjunction with Arm-PCR of CDR3 regions. TCRdb re-analysed the multiplex PCR reads in MiXCR, keeping a single row per CDR3 protein. Among hundreds of thousands of distinct CDR3 sequences listed, about 20% were seen once. As for time point: persistent/refractory GD, antithyroid drugs over 5 years with positive TRAb. PBMC-extracted RNA yielded the TCR library. This specimen was peripheral blood mononuclear cells (PBMCs), taken when the disease was refractory, from a patient treated with antithyroid drugs. These receptors all come from a female donor with Graves disease.

The rearrangement links TRBV6-1 to TRBJ2-1; TRBD2 aligns across 9 bases. The CDR3 runs to 13 residues. V lost 4 bases and J lost 8; bases outside the gene matches: 3. CDR1 and CDR2 from the germline V gene are MNHNS and SASEGT. The CDR3 bases are TGTGCCAGCAGTGTAGCGGGAGTGGATGAGCAGTTCTTC. Amino acid sequence: CASSVAGVDEQFF.

The J gene is TRBJ2-7, the V gene TRBV20-1; D gene ambiguous. Germline CDR1 and CDR2: DFQATT and SNEGSKA (reference sequence). The germline V and J ends were trimmed by 1 base and 0 bases, with 16 bases remaining between them. The CDR3 runs 16 residues. The CDR3 protein is CSARGPSASPSYEQYF. Written as DNA, the CDR3 is TGCAGTGCTAGAGGACCAAGCGCAAGTCCCTCCTACGAGCAGTACTTC.

This clonotype was seen at least ten times. The chain carries TRBV28 and TRBJ1-2; D not certain. The V and J ends lost 4 bases and 7 bases respectively, with 13 bases between them. Germline lookup yields CDR1 MDHEN and CDR2 SYDVKM. The CDR3 sequence is 13 residues long. CDR3 region: CASSSTLRPGYTF. CDR3 in DNA: TGTGCCAGCAGTTCGACTCTCCGGCCTGGCTACACCTTC.

The chain carries TRBV20-1 and TRBJ1-1, with D uncertain. Germline V CDR1 and CDR2: DFQATT, SNEGSKA (reference sequence). This CDR3 is 13 amino acids long. Trimming took 0 bases from V and 6 from J, leaving 11 bases between them. The CDR3 DNA reads TGCAGTGCTAGAGATGTTCCGTCCGCTGAAGCTTTCTTT. Its translation: CSARDVPSAEAFF.

The chain links TRBV5-1 to TRBJ2-7; D unclear. The CDR3 covers 15 residues. Germline V gene sequence: CDR1 SGHRS, CDR2 YFSETQ. V shed 1 base and J shed 3 bases, with 14 bases lying between them. The CDR3 reads CASSLTPGPYYEQYF. The DNA of the CDR3 is TGCGCCAGCAGCTTGACTCCCGGACCTTACTACGAGCAGTACTTC.

This clonotype was counted many times. The gene calls are TRBV20-1 and TRBJ2-7; 10 bases align to TRBD2. Germline CDR1 is DFQATT and CDR2 is SNEGSKA (reference sequence). The V and J ends lost 3 bases and 4 bases, in that order; junction bases with no gene match: 9. The CDR3 runs to 15 residues. The CDR3 nucleotides read TGCAGTGCTAGGTACCCAGCGGGAGGGCCGTACGAGCAGTACTTC. Translating it yields CSARYPAGGPYEQYF.

This clonotype occurred many times. The chain uses TRBV2 and TRBJ1-4; 8 positions match TRBD1. This CDR3 spans 15 amino acids. Germline V gene lookup returns CDR1 SNHLY and CDR2 FYNNEI. Trimming removed 10 bases from V and 4 bases from J; junction bases left unmatched: 11. The CDR3 protein is CATHGQGTHNEKLFF. For the CDR3, the DNA is TGTGCCACTCATGGACAGGGAACTCATAATGAAAAACTGTTTTTT.

V and J are TRBV5-1 and TRBJ2-3; no clear D gene. The germline V gene encodes CDR1 SGHRS and CDR2 YFSETQ. This CDR3 comprises 13 residues. Trimming removed 0 bases at V and 4 bases at J, with 6 bases between. Here the CDR3 reads CASSLAGSDTQYF. In DNA form, the CDR3 reads TGCGCCAGCAGCTTGGCCGGTTCAGATACGCAGTATTTT.

This clonotype was found a few times. The CDR3 here is CSAVVQETQYF. CDR3 coding DNA: TGCAGTGCAGTAGTGCAAGAGACCCAGTACTTC. The chain carries TRBV20-1 and TRBJ2-5; D call uncertain. This CDR3 comprises 11 residues. V lost 6 bases to trimming and J lost 2 bases, with 7 bases between them. Germline CDR1 DFQATT, CDR2 SNEGSKA (reference sequence).

On this clonotype itself: This may come from a read error, since a much larger clone is one base off. The chain joins TRBV27 to TRBJ2-3; D is unresolved. Per the germline V gene, CDR1 is MNHEY and CDR2 is SMNVEV (reference sequence). The CDR3 extends over 13 amino acids. Trimming removed 2 bases from V and 1 base from J, with 4 bases in between. The CDR3 DNA follows: TGTGCCAGCAGTTTACGGCGCACAGATACGCAGTATTTT. As protein: CASSLRRTDTQYF.

This clonotype occurred many times. The rearrangement joins TRBV28 to TRBJ2-7, with 9 bases lining up with TRBD1. After removal of 3 bases from V and 5 bases from J, the junction contained 8 bases not matched to a gene. Germline-derived CDR1 and CDR2 are MDHEN and SYDVKM. CDR3 length equals 15 residues. As DNA, the CDR3 is TGTGCCAGCAGTTTCCCCCGAGGGACAGGGCACGAGCAGTACTTC. Translating it yields CASSFPRGTGHEQYF.

A remark on this clonotype: A read error is possible here, since a much larger clone lies one base away. Because it lacks the conserved phenylalanine or tryptophan at the end, this CDR3 is likely a read error. V usage is TRBV6-1 and J usage is TRBJ2-7, with D perhaps TRBD2 (5 bases). This CDR3 is 13 amino acids long. V lost 4 bases and J lost 3, with 10 bases in between. Germline V gene lookup returns CDR1 MNHNS and CDR2 SASEGT. CDR3 region: CASSGIAGYEQYL. The DNA of the CDR3 is TGTGCCAGCAGTGGGATCGCGGGCTACGAGCAGTACCTC.

This clonotype was counted between two and nine times. Sequence at one end of the junction differs from germline and may be a read error. J is TRBJ2-5 and V is TRBV11-2; possibly TRBD1 for D (6 bases). Germline CDR1 SGHAT, CDR2 FQNNGV. The CDR3 length is 15 residues. The chain's CDR3 is CASSLGDRCRETQYF. Written as DNA, the CDR3 is TGCGCCAGCAGCTTAGGAGACAGGTGCAGGGAGACCCAGTACTTC.

The genes are TRBV12-3 or TRBV12-4 and TRBJ1-1; tentative D call: TRBD1 (5 bases). This CDR3 region has 12 residues. The V gene lost 2 bases and the J gene lost 11 bases, with 12 bases spanning the gap. The CDR3 DNA reads TGTGCCAGCAGTTTATTTGCGGGGGATGCTTTCTTT. This translates into CASSLFAGDAFF.

This clonotype was picked up a small number of times. The V and J genes are TRBV5-1 and TRBJ1-6; D is unresolved. The CDR3 sequence is 13 residues long. Trimming removed 5 bases from V and 8 bases from J, with 11 bases in between. Germline V gene data show CDR1 as SGHRS and CDR2 as YFSETQ. The chain's CDR3 is CASRSTGDSPLHF. In nucleotides, the CDR3 is TGCGCCAGCAGGTCTACTGGGGATTCACCCCTCCACTTT.

This clonotype was seen a handful of times. V and J are TRBV27 and TRBJ2-2; D may be TRBD2 (6 bases). V was clipped by 6 bases and J by 3 bases, with 14 bases between them. The V gene's germline CDR1 is MNHEY and CDR2 SMNVEV (reference sequence). The CDR3 is 15 residues long. The CDR3: CASRVGGVYTGELFF. CDR3 in DNA: TGTGCCAGCAGGGTTGGCGGGGTATACACCGGGGAGCTGTTTTTT.

This clonotype was observed many times. CDR3 nucleotides: TGTGCCAGCAGTGAATCGTGGCAGGGGAGCTACGAGCAGTACTTC. It is translated as CASSESWQGSYEQYF. V usage is TRBV25-1 and J usage is TRBJ2-7, with D possibly being TRBD1 (6 bases). Germline values: CDR1 MGHDK, CDR2 SYGVNS. The V end lost 1 base, the J end lost 3 bases, and 13 bases lay between the germline ends. The CDR3 spans 15 residues.

In the case of this clonotype: A much larger clone lies one base from this, so it may be a read error. The CDR3 does not end in the conserved phenylalanine or tryptophan, so this is likely a read error. This chain joins TRBV6-1 and TRBJ1-6, with no clear D. The CDR3 loop spans 13 amino acids. The germline V and J ends were trimmed by 7 bases and 10 bases, with 14 bases remaining between them. Germline V gene data show CDR1 as MNHNS and CDR2 as SASEGT. DNA of the CDR3: TGTGCCAGCACCCGCCCGGGGATGTCACCCCTCCACCTT. This sequence encodes CASTRPGMSPLHL.

The chain employs TRBV4-2 and TRBJ1-1; D gene uncertain. The CDR3 spans 14 residues. The V and J ends lost 4 bases and 6 bases respectively, with 15 bases between them. Germline loops: CDR1 LGHNA, CDR2 YNFKEQ. The CDR3 DNA is TGTGCCAGCAGCCCAACCAATAATCCCCCTGAAGCTTTCTTT. Its protein is CASSPTNNPPEAFF.

CDR3 amino acids: CASSQDGGGGGGYTF. The DNA of the CDR3 is TGTGCCAGCAGCCAAGATGGGGGCGGGGGGGGTGGCTACACCTTC. The chain has TRBV4-2 and TRBJ1-2; possibly TRBD1 for D (6 bases). The CDR3 has 15 amino acids. The V gene lost 0 bases and the J gene lost 7 bases, with 15 bases spanning the gap. Germline V lookup: CDR1 LGHNA, CDR2 YNFKEQ.

This clonotype came up a few times. The rearrangement joins TRBV19 to TRBJ2-7; D remains unclear. CDR1 is LNHDA and CDR2 is SQIVND in the germline V gene (reference sequence). This CDR3 region has 14 residues. The V end lost 4 bases, the J end lost 4 bases, and 14 bases lay between the germline ends. CDR3 in amino acids: CASSSAGASYEQYF. CDR3 nucleotides: TGTGCCAGTAGTAGTGCTGGCGCGAGTTACGAGCAGTACTTC.

The chain carries TRBV4-1 and TRBJ1-1; D not resolved. V lost 4 bases, J lost 9 bases, and 15 bases lay in between. Per the germline V gene, CDR1 is MGHRA and CDR2 is YSYEKL. The CDR3 consists of 13 residues. CDR3 protein: CASSPMSRGKAFF. The CDR3, as DNA: TGCGCCAGCAGCCCTATGAGTCGAGGGAAAGCTTTCTTT.

This clonotype was observed at least ten times. The genes are TRBV29-1 and TRBJ1-2, with 7 positions matching TRBD1. This CDR3 is 12 amino acids long. V lost 3 bases to trimming and J lost 4 bases; unmatched junction nucleotides: 2. Germline loops: CDR1 SQVTM, CDR2 ANQGSEA. CDR3 protein: CSVDTGAYGYTF. For the CDR3, the DNA is TGCAGCGTTGACACAGGGGCCTATGGCTACACCTTC.

Many counts were recorded for this clonotype. V is TRBV28 and J is TRBJ2-7, with D tentatively TRBD2 (5 bases). This CDR3 is 15 amino acids long. Germline-derived CDR1 and CDR2 are MDHEN and SYDVKM. Trimming removed 3 bases at V and 2 bases at J, with 14 bases between. CDR3: CASSFLSGSPYEQYF. For the CDR3, the DNA is TGTGCCAGCAGTTTTTTGTCGGGATCCCCCTACGAGCAGTACTTC.